Listed below are T cell receptor beta chains from one sample, sequenced in a study of blood T cell repertoires in COVID-19. Some clones are missing from TCRdb's copy, which holds only in-frame ones; the method was immunoSEQ multiplex PCR. The sample lists fewer than 250,000 clones, around 82% occurring once. The sample consisted of peripheral blood. These receptors were collected from a woman between 70 and 85 years old with acute or convalescent COVID-19. CDR3s include the opening cysteine and the closing phenylalanine or tryptophan. A D gene is named only where the DNA matches it firmly. A clone size is listed for some rows: how often the clone was seen (once, few, many), or a class if it is expanded.

>NA|TRBJ2-5|TRBV20-1|once
CRPERETQYF
TGCAGGCCGGAGAGGGAGACCCAGTACTTC
>NA|TRBJ2-4|TRBV28|NA
CASSYITGPTNRNIQYF
TGTGCCAGCAGTTATATAACAGGGCCTACCAACCGAAACATTCAGTACTTC
>TRBD1|TRBJ1-1|TRBV30|NA
CAWSVQGAGAFF
TGTGCCTGGAGTGTACAGGGGGCTGGAGCTTTCTTT
>TRBD1|TRBJ2-3|TRBV5-4|NA
CASSSGQVTDTQYF
TGTGCCAGCAGCTCGGGACAGGTCACAGATACGCAGTATTTT
>NA|TRBJ1-1|TRBV5-4|NA
CASSPTGGGNTEAFF
TGTGCCAGCAGCCCGACGGGGGGAGGGAACACTGAAGCTTTCTTT
>NA|TRBJ2-3|TRBV5-4|NA
CASSYANGGIDTQYF
TGTGCCAGCAGCTATGCTAACGGGGGTATAGATACGCAGTATTTT
>NA|TRBJ1-5|TRBV4-3|NA
CASSQTARNQPQHF
TGCGCCAGCAGCCAAACCGCGAGGAATCAGCCCCAGCATTTT
>TRBD2|TRBJ2-7|TRBV19|NA
CASSIGRASYYEQYF
TGTGCCAGTAGTATCGGGAGGGCAAGCTACTACGAGCAGTACTTC
>TRBD1|TRBJ2-5|TRBV18|NA
CASSPLQGNQETQYF
TGTGCCAGCTCACCTCTACAGGGGAACCAAGAGACCCAGTACTTC
>NA|TRBJ2-1|TRBV14|NA
CASSQYVSSYNEQFF
TGTGCCAGCAGCCAGTATGTGAGCTCCTACAATGAGCAGTTCTTC
>NA|TRBJ2-3|TRBV6-2/TRBV6-3|NA
CASSYPDYTDTQYF
TGTGCCAGCAGTTACCCGGACTACACAGATACGCAGTATTTT
>NA|TRBJ2-2|TRBV4-3|NA
CASSQLTGTQNTGELFF
TGCGCCAGCAGTCAGTTGACCGGGACACAGAACACCGGGGAGCTGTTTTTT
>NA|TRBJ1-6|TRBV18|NA
CASSPSTGSDSPLHF
TGTGCCAGCTCACCGAGCACAGGGAGTGATTCACCCCTCCACTTT
>NA|TRBJ1-2|TRBV19|few
CASSIKGSGANYGYTF
TGTGCCAGTAGTATAAAGGGGTCCGGAGCTAACTATGGCTACACCTTC
>NA|TRBJ1-1|TRBV27|few
CASRSREGIMNTEAFF
TGTGCCAGCAGGTCAAGGGAGGGAATTATGAACACTGAAGCTTTCTTT
>TRBD2|TRBJ2-5|TRBV6-5|NA
CASSLASGVQETQYF
TGTGCCAGCAGTTTGGCTAGCGGGGTGCAAGAGACCCAGTACTTC
>TRBD1|TRBJ2-1|TRBV7-9|NA
CASSSGQGADEQFF
TGTGCCAGCAGCTCCGGACAGGGGGCAGATGAGCAGTTCTTC
>TRBD1|TRBJ1-5|TRBV19|NA
CASSLRTGVGNQPQHF
TGTGCCAGTAGTCTCCGGACAGGGGTTGGAAATCAGCCCCAGCATTTT
>NA|TRBJ2-1|TRBV5-4|NA
CASRPQGGNEQFF
TGTGCCAGCAGGCCACAGGGCGGCAATGAGCAGTTCTTC
>NA|TRBJ1-2|TRBV7-9|NA
CASSLAVQVDGYTF
TGTGCCAGCAGCTTAGCGGTTCAGGTAGATGGCTACACCTTC
>TRBD1|TRBJ1-3|TRBV19|few
CATHGGQHLFSGNTIYF
TGTGCCACCCACGGGGGACAGCACCTTTTCTCTGGAAACACCATATATTTT